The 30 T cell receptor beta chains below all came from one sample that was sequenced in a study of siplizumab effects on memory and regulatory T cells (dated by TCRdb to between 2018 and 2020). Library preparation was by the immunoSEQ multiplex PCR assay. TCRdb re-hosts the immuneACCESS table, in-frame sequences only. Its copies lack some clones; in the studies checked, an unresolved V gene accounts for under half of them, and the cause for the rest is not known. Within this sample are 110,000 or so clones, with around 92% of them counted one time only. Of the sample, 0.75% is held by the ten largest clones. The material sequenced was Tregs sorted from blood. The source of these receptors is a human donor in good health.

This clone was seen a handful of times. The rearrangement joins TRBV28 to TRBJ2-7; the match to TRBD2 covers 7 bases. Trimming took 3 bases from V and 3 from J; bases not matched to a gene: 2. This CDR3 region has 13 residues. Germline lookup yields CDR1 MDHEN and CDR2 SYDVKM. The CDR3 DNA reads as TGTGCCAGCAGTTTGGGGGGGGTCTACGAGCAGTACTTC. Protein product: CASSLGGVYEQYF.

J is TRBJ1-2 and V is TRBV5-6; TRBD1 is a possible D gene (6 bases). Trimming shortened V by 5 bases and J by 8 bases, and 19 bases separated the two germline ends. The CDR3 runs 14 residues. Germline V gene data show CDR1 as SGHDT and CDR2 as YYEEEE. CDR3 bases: TGTGCCAGCAGGGGGCAAGGGGGGCTAGGAGGCTACACCTTC. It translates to CASRGQGGLGGYTF.

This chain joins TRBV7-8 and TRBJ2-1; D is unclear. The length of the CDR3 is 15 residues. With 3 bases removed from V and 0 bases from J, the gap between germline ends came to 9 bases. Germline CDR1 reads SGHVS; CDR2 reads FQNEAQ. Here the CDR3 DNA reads TGTGCCAGCAGCTTGAGTTTCCACTCCTACAATGAGCAGTTCTTC. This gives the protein CASSLSFHSYNEQFF. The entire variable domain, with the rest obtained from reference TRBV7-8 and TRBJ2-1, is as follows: GAGVSQSPRYKVAKRGQDVALRCDPISGHVSLFWYQQALGQGPEFLTYFQNEAQLDKSGLPSDRFFAERPEGSVSTLKIQRTQQEDSAVYLCASSLSFHSYNEQFFGPGTRLTVL.

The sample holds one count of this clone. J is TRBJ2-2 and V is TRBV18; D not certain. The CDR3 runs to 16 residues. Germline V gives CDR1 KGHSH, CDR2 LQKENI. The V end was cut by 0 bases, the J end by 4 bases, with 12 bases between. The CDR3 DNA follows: TGTGCCAGCTCACCACCGCCAGCCTTGGTCACCGGGGAGCTGTTTTTT. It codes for CASSPPPALVTGELFF. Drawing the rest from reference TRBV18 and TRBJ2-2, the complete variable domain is NAGVMQNPRHLVRRRGQEARLRCSPMKGHSHVYWYRQLPEEGLKFMVYLQKENIIDESGMPKERFSAEFPKEGPSILRIQQVVRGDSAAYFCASSPPPALVTGELFFGEGSRLTVL.

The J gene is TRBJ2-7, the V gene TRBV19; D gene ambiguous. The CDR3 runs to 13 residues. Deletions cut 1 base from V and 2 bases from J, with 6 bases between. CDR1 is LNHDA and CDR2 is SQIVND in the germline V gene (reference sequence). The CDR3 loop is CASSIGPPYEQYF. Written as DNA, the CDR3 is TGTGCCAGTAGTATAGGGCCACCCTACGAGCAGTACTTC. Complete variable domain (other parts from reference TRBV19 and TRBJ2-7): DGGITQSPKYLFRKEGQNVTLSCEQNLNHDAMYWYRQDPGQGLRLIYYSQIVNDFQKGDIAEGYSVSREKKESFPLTVTSAQKNPTAFYLCASSIGPPYEQYFGPGTRLTVT.

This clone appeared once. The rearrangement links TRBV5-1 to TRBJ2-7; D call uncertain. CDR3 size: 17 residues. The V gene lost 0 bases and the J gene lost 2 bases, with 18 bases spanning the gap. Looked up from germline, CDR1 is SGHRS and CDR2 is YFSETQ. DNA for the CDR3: TGCGCCAGCAGCTTGGGGCAAATAAGGAGAAATGCCTACGAGCAGTACTTC. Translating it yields CASSLGQIRRNAYEQYF.

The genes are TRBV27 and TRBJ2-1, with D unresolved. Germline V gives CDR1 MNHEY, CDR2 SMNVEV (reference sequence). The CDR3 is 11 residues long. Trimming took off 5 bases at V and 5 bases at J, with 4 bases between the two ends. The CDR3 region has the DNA TGTGCCAGCAGTCGCAACAATGAGCAGTTCTTC. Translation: CASSRNNEQFF.

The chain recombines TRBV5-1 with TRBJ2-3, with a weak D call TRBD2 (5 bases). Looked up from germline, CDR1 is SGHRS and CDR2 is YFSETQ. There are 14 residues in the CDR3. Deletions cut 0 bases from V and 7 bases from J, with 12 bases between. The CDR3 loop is CASSLVRESNTQYF. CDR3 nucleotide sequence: TGCGCCAGCAGCTTGGTCCGGGAATCGAATACGCAGTATTTT.

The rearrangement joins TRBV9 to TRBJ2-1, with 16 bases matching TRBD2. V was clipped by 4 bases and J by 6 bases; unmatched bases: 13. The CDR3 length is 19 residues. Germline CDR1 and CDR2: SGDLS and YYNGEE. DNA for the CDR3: TGTGCCAGCAGCCTCCAAGTCCCGGGACTAGCGGGAGGGCCCAATGAGCAGTTCTTC. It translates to CASSLQVPGLAGGPNEQFF. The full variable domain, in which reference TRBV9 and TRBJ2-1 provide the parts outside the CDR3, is DSGVTQTPKHLITATGQRVTLRCSPRSGDLSVYWYQQSLDQGLQFLIQYYNGEERAKGNILERFSAQQFPDLHSELNLSSLELGDSALYFCASSLQVPGLAGGPNEQFFGPGTRLTVL.

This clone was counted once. DNA for the CDR3: TGTGCCAGCACACCCCAGCGACAGGGGTCACGATTTGGTTATGGCTACACCTTC. This codes for CASTPQRQGSRFGYGYTF. The chain couples TRBV7-2 to TRBJ1-2, with 8 bases that match TRBD1. This CDR3 has 18 residues. Trimming cost V 7 bases and J 5 bases; bases outside gene matches: 21. Germline CDR1 and CDR2: SGHTA and FQGNSA.

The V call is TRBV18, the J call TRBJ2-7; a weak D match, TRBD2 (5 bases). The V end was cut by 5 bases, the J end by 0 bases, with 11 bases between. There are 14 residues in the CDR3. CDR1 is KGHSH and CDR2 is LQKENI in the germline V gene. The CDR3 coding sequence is TGTGCCAGCTCAGCCAGCGGTAGCTCCTACGAGCAGTACTTC. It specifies CASSASGSSYEQYF.

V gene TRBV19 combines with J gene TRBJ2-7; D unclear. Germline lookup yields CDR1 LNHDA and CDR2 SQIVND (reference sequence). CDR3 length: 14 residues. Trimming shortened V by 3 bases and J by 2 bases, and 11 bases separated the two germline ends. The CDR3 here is CASSIGPTAYEQYF. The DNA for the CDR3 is TGTGCCAGTAGTATCGGCCCCACGGCCTACGAGCAGTACTTC.

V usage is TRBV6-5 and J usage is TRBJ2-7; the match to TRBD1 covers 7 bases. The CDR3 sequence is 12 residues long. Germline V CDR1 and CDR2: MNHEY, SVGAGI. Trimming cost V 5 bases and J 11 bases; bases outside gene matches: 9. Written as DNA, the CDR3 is TGTGCCAGCAGTCCTACGACAGGGCGTGAGTACTTC. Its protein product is CASSPTTGREYF.

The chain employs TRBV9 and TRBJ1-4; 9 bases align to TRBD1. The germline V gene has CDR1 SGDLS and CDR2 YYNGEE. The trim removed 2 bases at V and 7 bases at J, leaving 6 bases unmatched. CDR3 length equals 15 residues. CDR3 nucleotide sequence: TGTGCCAGCAGCGTGAGGACAGGGGAGAGTGAAAAACTGTTTTTT. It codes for CASSVRTGESEKLFF.

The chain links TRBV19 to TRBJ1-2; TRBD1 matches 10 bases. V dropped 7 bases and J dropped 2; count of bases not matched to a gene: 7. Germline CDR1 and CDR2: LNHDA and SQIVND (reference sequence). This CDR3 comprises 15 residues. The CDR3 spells CASTPGQGRNYGYTF. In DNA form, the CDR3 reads TGTGCCAGTACCCCGGGACAGGGGCGAAACTATGGCTACACCTTC.

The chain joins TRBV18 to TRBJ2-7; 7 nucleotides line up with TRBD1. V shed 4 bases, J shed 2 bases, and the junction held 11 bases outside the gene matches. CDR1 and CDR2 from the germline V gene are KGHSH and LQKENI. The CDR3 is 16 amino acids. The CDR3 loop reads CASSLNTGALAYEQYF. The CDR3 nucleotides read TGTGCCAGCTCACTGAACACAGGGGCGCTCGCCTACGAGCAGTACTTC. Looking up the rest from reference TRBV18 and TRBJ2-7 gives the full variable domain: NAGVMQNPRHLVRRRGQEARLRCSPMKGHSHVYWYRQLPEEGLKFMVYLQKENIIDESGMPKERFSAEFPKEGPSILRIQQVVRGDSAAYFCASSLNTGALAYEQYFGPGTRLTVT.

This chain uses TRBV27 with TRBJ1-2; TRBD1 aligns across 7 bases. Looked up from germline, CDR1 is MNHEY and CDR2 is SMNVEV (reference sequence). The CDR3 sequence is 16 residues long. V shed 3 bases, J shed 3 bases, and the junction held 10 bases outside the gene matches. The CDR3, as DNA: TGTGCCAGCAGTTTTGGTTACGGCCAGGGGGACTATGGCTACACCTTC. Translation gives CASSFGYGQGDYGYTF.

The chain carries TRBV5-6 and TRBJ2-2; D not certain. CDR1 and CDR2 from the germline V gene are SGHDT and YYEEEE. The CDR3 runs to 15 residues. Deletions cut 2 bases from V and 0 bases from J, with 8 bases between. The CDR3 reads CASSFLVANTGELFF. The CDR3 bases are TGTGCCAGCAGCTTTCTAGTCGCGAACACCGGGGAGCTGTTTTTT. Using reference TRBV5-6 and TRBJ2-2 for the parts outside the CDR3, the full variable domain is DAGVTQSPTHLIKTRGQQVTLRCSPKSGHDTVSWYQQALGQGPQFIFQYYEEEERQRGNFPDRFSGHQFPNYSSELNVNALLLGDSALYLCASSFLVANTGELFFGEGSRLTVL.

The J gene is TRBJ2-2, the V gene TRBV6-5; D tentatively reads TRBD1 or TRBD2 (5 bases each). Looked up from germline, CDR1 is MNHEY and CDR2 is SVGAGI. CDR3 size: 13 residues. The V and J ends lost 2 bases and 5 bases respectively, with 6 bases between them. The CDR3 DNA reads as TGTGCCAGCAGTTACGGGGGAACCGGGGAGCTGTTTTTT. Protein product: CASSYGGTGELFF.

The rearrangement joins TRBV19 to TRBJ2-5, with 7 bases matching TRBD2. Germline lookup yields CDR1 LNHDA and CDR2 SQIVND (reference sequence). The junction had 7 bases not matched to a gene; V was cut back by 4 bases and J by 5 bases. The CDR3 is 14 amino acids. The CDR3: CASSTLTSVETQYF. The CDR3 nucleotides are TGTGCCAGTAGTACCCTCACTAGCGTGGAGACCCAGTACTTC.

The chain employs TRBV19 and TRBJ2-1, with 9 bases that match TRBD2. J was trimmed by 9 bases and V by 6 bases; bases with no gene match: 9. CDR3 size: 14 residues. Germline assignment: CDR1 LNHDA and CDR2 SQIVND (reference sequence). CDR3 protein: CASRTGLASPEQFF. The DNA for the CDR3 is TGTGCCAGTAGGACCGGACTAGCGAGTCCTGAGCAGTTCTTC.

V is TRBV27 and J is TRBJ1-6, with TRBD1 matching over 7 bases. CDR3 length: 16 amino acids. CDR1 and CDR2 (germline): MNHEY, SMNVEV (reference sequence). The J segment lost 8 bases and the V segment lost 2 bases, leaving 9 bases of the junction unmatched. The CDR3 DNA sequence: TGTGCCAGCAGTTTAATAGGGGGCTACGGGGATTCACCCCTCCACTTT. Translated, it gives CASSLIGGYGDSPLHF.

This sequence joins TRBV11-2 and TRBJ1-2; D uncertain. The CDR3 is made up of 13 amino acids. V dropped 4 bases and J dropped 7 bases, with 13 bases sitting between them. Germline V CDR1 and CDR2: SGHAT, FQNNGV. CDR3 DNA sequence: TGTGCCAGCAGCTCCCGCCCGTCAGGTGGCTACACCTTC. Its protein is CASSSRPSGGYTF.

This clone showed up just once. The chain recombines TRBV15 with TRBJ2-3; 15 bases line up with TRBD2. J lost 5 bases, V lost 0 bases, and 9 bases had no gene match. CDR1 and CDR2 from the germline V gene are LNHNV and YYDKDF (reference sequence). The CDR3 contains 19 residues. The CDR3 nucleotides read TGTGCCACCAGCAGAGATTCCCCCGGGACTAGCGGGGGGATAGATACGCAGTATTTT. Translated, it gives CATSRDSPGTSGGIDTQYF. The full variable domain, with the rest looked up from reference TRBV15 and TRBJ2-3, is DAMVIQNPRYQVTQFGKPVTLSCSQTLNHNVMYWYQQKSSQAPKLLFHYYDKDFNNEADTPDNFQSRRPNTSFCFLDIRSPGLGDTAMYLCATSRDSPGTSGGIDTQYFGPGTRLTVL.

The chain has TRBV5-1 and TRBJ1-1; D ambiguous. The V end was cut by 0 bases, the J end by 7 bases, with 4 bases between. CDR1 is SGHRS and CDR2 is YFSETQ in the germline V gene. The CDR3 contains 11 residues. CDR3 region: CASSLGGEAFF. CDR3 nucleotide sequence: TGCGCCAGCAGCTTGGGTGGTGAAGCTTTCTTT.

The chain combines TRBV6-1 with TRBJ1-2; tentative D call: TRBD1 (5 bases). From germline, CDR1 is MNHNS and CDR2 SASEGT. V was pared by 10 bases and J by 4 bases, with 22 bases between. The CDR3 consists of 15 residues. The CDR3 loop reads CAIRGRREISYGYTF. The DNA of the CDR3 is TGTGCCATCCGGGGCCGGAGAGAAATATCCTATGGCTACACCTTC.

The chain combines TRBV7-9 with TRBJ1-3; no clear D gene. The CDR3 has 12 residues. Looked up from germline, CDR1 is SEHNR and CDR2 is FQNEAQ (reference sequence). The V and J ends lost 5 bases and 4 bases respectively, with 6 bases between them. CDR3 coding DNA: TGTGCCAGCAGCATCATCGGAAACACCATATATTTT. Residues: CASSIIGNTIYF.

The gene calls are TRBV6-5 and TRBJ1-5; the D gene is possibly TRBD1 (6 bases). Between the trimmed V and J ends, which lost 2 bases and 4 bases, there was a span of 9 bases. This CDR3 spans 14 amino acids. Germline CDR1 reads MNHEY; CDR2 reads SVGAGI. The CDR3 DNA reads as TGTGCCAGCAGTTACGGACAGACAAATCAGCCCCAGCATTTT. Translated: CASSYGQTNQPQHF.

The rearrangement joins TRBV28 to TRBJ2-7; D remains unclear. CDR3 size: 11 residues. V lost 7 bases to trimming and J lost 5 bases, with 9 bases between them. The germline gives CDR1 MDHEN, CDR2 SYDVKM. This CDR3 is CASILGHEQYF. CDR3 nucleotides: TGTGCCAGCATCTTGGGCCACGAGCAGTACTTC.

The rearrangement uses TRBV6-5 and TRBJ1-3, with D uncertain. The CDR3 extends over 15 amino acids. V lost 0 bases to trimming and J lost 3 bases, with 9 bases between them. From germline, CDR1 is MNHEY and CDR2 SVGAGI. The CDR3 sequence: CASSYSYRVGNTIYF. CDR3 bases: TGTGCCAGCAGTTACTCGTACCGAGTTGGAAACACCATATATTTT.